Below are 21 T cell receptor beta chains sequenced from a single sample in a study of blood T cell repertoires in COVID-19. Clones were read by immunoSEQ multiplex PCR, and TCRdb kept only the in-frame ones, dropping some. The sample includes 90,000 to 150,000 clones, approximately 83% of them seen just once. Sequenced input: peripheral blood. These receptors were collected from an elderly man with acute or convalescent COVID-19.

V gene TRBV6-5 combines with J gene TRBJ1-1, with 7 bases lining up with TRBD1. Per the germline V gene, CDR1 is MNHEY and CDR2 is SVGAGI. J lost 5 bases, V lost 5 bases, and 5 bases had no gene match. The CDR3 covers 13 residues. The CDR3 reads CASSKQGRTEAFF. The CDR3 DNA follows: TGTGCCAGCAGTAAACAGGGGAGGACTGAAGCTTTCTTT.

V is TRBV6-2 or TRBV6-3 and J is TRBJ1-2; 9 positions match TRBD1. Per the germline V gene, CDR1 is MNHEY and CDR2 is SVGEGT. The CDR3 runs to 15 residues. V shed 2 bases and J 2 bases; nucleotides not matched to a gene: 3. The CDR3 coding sequence is TGTGCCAGCAGTTACGGGGACAGGGAGAACTATGGCTACACCTTC. It codes for CASSYGDRENYGYTF.

Only a few counts were recorded for this clone. The gene calls are TRBV10-1 and TRBJ2-5; 7 bases agree with TRBD1. Germline V gene sequence: CDR1 WNHNN, CDR2 SYGVQD (reference sequence). V dropped 5 bases and J dropped 5; count of bases not matched to a gene: 11. This CDR3 contains 15 residues. The DNA for the CDR3 is TGCGCCAGCAGTCTTAACAGGGGTTTTGGCGAGACCCAGTACTTC. Residues: CASSLNRGFGETQYF.

The chain combines TRBV5-1 with TRBJ1-2; D gene unclear. V lost 4 bases and J 6 bases, leaving 16 bases between the germline ends. This CDR3 contains 14 residues. Looked up from germline, CDR1 is SGHRS and CDR2 is YFSETQ. CDR3: CASSVGGGADGYTF. The CDR3 DNA sequence: TGCGCCAGCAGCGTGGGAGGTGGTGCTGATGGCTACACCTTC. Combining the CDR3 with reference TRBV5-1 and TRBJ1-2 gives the whole variable domain KAGVTQTPRYLIKTRGQQVTLSCSPISGHRSVSWYQQTPGQGLQFLFEYFSETQRNKGNFPGRFSGRQFSNSRSEMNVSTLELGDSALYLCASSVGGGADGYTFGSGTRLTVV.

About this clone itself: Other nucleotide sequences from this sample produce the same CDR3. This chain joins TRBV19 and TRBJ2-7, with 7 bases matching TRBD2. CDR3 size: 14 residues. Germline V lookup: CDR1 LNHDA, CDR2 SQIVND (reference sequence). The J segment lost 0 bases and the V segment lost 1 base, leaving 0 bases of the junction unmatched. The CDR3 DNA reads TGTGCCAGTAGTATAGGCGGGAGCTCCTACGAGCAGTACTTC. Its translation: CASSIGGSSYEQYF.

This clone was found once. The chain joins TRBV6-6 to TRBJ1-5, with 10 positions matching TRBD1. The CDR3 has 15 residues. CDR1 is MNHNY and CDR2 is SVGAGI in the germline V gene (reference sequence). V was pared by 5 bases and J by 5 bases, with 6 bases of the junction left unmatched. In DNA form, the CDR3 reads TGTGCCAGCAGTGGGGGACAGGGGATCGATCAGCCCCAGCATTTT. It specifies CASSGGQGIDQPQHF.

This CDR3 reads CAIPRPTGGETQYF. The CDR3 region has the DNA TGTGCCATCCCGAGGCCAACAGGGGGAGAGACCCAGTACTTC. This rearrangement joins TRBV2 to TRBJ2-5; 8 bases match TRBD1. Germline CDR1 and CDR2: SNHLY and FYNNEI. This CDR3 contains 14 residues. With V trimmed by 10 bases and J by 4 bases, 11 bases remained unmatched. The complete variable domain, with remaining parts taken from reference TRBV2 and TRBJ2-5, reads EPEVTQTPSHQVTQMGQEVILRCVPISNHLYFYWYRQILGQKVEFLVSFYNNEISEKSEIFDDQFSVERPDGSNFTLKIRSTKLEDSAMYFCAIPRPTGGETQYFGPGTRLLVL.

CDR3 sequence (DNA): TGCAGCGTTGACAAAGGGGCTGGGAACACTGAAGCTTTCTTT. It specifies CSVDKGAGNTEAFF. The V call is TRBV29-1, the J call TRBJ1-1; TRBD1 is a possible D gene (5 bases). V was clipped by 3 bases and J by 1 base, with 12 bases between them. The V gene's germline CDR1 is SQVTM and CDR2 ANQGSEA. This CDR3 spans 14 amino acids.

The chain has TRBV5-1 and TRBJ2-7, with D perhaps TRBD2 (6 bases). In germline, CDR1 is SGHRS, CDR2 YFSETQ. This CDR3 region has 15 residues. The V end was cut by 3 bases, the J end by 3 bases, with 16 bases between. In nucleotides, the CDR3 is TGCGCCAGCAGCTCCCGGGGAGGTCCTAACTACGAGCAGTACTTC. Protein: CASSSRGGPNYEQYF.

The genes are TRBV11-2 and TRBJ2-1; 12 nucleotides line up with TRBD2. The CDR3 sequence is 16 residues long. Trimming removed 5 bases from V and 7 bases from J; junction bases left unmatched: 9. The V gene's germline CDR1 is SGHAT and CDR2 FQNNGV. The CDR3 sequence is CASSIIRTSGINEQFF. The DNA of the CDR3 is TGTGCCAGCAGCATCATCCGGACTAGCGGGATTAATGAGCAGTTCTTC.

J is TRBJ1-5 and V is TRBV19; D remains unclear. The germline V and J ends were trimmed by 7 bases and 4 bases, with 17 bases remaining between them. Germline CDR1 reads LNHDA; CDR2 reads SQIVND (reference sequence). The CDR3 covers 15 residues. The CDR3, as DNA: TGTGCCAGTATGGTGGACTCTAACTCGAATCAGCCCCAGCATTTT. As protein: CASMVDSNSNQPQHF.

This sequence joins TRBV21-1 and TRBJ2-7; the table's TRBD2 call for D was not verified on the DNA. TRBV21-1 is an annotated pseudogene. The CDR3 is made up of 13 amino acids. This CDR3 is CASSKKDYNEQYF. The CDR3 DNA is TGTGCCAGCAGCAAAAAGGACTATAACGAGCAGTACTTC.

The CDR3 is CSVDSGVAGEKLFF. Written as DNA, the CDR3 is TGCAGCGTAGATTCAGGGGTGGCTGGGGAAAAACTGTTTTTT. The chain combines TRBV29-1 with TRBJ1-4; the D gene is possibly TRBD1 (6 bases). The CDR3 length is 14 residues. Per germline, CDR1 SQVTM and CDR2 ANQGSEA. Trimming took 6 bases from V and 8 from J, leaving 19 bases between them.

This clone was recorded a few times. The rearrangement joins TRBV10-3 to TRBJ1-1, with D possibly being TRBD1 (5 bases). Trimming removed 6 bases from V and 1 base from J, with 12 bases in between. The CDR3 length is 14 residues. The germline gives CDR1 ENHRY, CDR2 SYGVKD. The CDR3 loop reads CAISPPGGNTEAFF. DNA of the CDR3: TGTGCCATCAGCCCACCGGGGGGGAACACTGAAGCTTTCTTT.

The V call is TRBV3-1 (or the pseudogene TRBV3-2), the J call TRBJ1-5; no firm D call. The germline gives CDR1 LGHDT, CDR2 YNNKEL (reference sequence). This CDR3 contains 13 residues. V shed 9 bases and J shed 0 bases, with 9 bases lying between them. The CDR3 loop is CASSGSSNQPQHF. DNA of the CDR3: TGTGCCAGTTCGGGGTCTAGCAATCAGCCCCAGCATTTT.

This clone was seen a few times. The chain uses TRBV6-5 and TRBJ1-2, with 10 bases matching TRBD1. Unmatched junction bases numbered 10, after V lost 5 bases and J lost 7 bases. The length of the CDR3 is 15 residues. Germline loops: CDR1 MNHEY, CDR2 SVGAGI. The CDR3 DNA reads as TGTGCCAGCAGTCCCGGGACAGGGGAATGGGGTGGCTACACCTTC. It translates to CASSPGTGEWGGYTF.

The chain joins TRBV9 to TRBJ1-2, with D perhaps TRBD1 (5 bases). CDR3 length equals 13 residues. Germline assignment: CDR1 SGDLS and CDR2 YYNGEE. Trimming left V 2 bases short and J 4 bases short, with 9 bases between. The CDR3 bases are TGTGCCAGCAGCGTCGACAGCTCCTATGGCTACACCTTC. The encoded protein is CASSVDSSYGYTF.

The chain carries TRBV19 and TRBJ1-2; the D gene is possibly TRBD1 (6 bases). CDR3 size: 13 residues. Trimming removed 7 bases at V and 5 bases at J, with 14 bases between. The germline V gene has CDR1 LNHDA and CDR2 SQIVND (reference sequence). CDR3: CASNPGQQYGYTF. CDR3 nucleotide sequence: TGTGCCAGTAACCCCGGACAGCAATATGGCTACACCTTC.

The genes are TRBV20-1 and TRBJ1-1; D is uncertain. The germline V gene encodes CDR1 DFQATT and CDR2 SNEGSKA (reference sequence). The CDR3 has 11 amino acids. V was shortened by 0 bases and J by 8 bases, with 7 bases between the two germline ends. The CDR3 reads CSARDVEEAFF. CDR3 bases: TGCAGTGCTAGAGATGTGGAGGAAGCTTTCTTT.

The chain carries TRBV29-1 and TRBJ2-7; 9 nucleotides line up with TRBD1. Per germline, CDR1 SQVTM and CDR2 ANQGSEA. The CDR3 sequence is 12 residues long. Unmatched junction bases numbered 4, after V lost 7 bases and J lost 3 bases. This CDR3 is CSAGTGFYEQYF. The CDR3 nucleotides read TGCAGCGCCGGGACAGGGTTCTACGAGCAGTACTTC.

The DNA for the CDR3 is TGTGCCAGCAGAGGGGGACAGTTCAAAAGCCGTGGCTACACCTTC. Amino acids: CASRGGQFKSRGYTF. The chain has TRBV7-2 and TRBJ1-2, with 7 bases that match TRBD1. The J segment lost 7 bases and the V segment lost 6 bases, leaving 14 bases of the junction unmatched. Germline-derived CDR1 and CDR2 are SGHTA and FQGNSA. This CDR3 region has 15 residues.